The 5 T cell receptor beta chains below come from one sample, sequenced in a study of cytomegalovirus exposure and HLA in healthy donors. Primers included in the PCR were 60 Vbeta and 13 Jbeta primers. Only in-frame clones appear in the TCRdb table, and some are missing; sequencing was by immunoSEQ multiplex PCR. The sample includes roughly 45,000 clones, about 60% of them seen just once. Material for sequencing was PBMCs. The receptor source for this set is a human donor in good health.

This chain links TRBV12-5 with TRBJ2-5, with 10 bases matching TRBD2. This CDR3 contains 13 residues. After removal of 5 bases from V and 5 bases from J, the junction contained 2 bases not matched to a gene. Germline CDR1 reads LGHNT; CDR2 reads FRNRAP. Written as DNA, the CDR3 is TGTGCTAGTGGTACTAGCGGGGCGGAGACCCAGTACTTC. This translates into CASGTSGAETQYF. Supplemented by reference TRBV12-5 and TRBJ2-5, the full variable domain reads DARVTQTPRHKVTEMGQEVTMRCQPILGHNTVFWYRQTMMQGLELLAYFRNRAPLDDSGMPKDRFSAEMPDATLATLKIQPSEPRDSAVYFCASGTSGAETQYFGPGTRLLVL.

The rearrangement joins TRBV5-1 to TRBJ1-1; TRBD1 might be the D (6 bases). Trimming shortened V by 7 bases and J by 0 bases, and 13 bases separated the two germline ends. The germline V gene has CDR1 SGHRS and CDR2 YFSETQ. The CDR3 sequence is 14 residues long. The CDR3, as DNA: TGCGCCAGCGCAAAACAGGGCTTGAACACTGAAGCTTTCTTT. It codes for CASAKQGLNTEAFF.

The J gene is TRBJ2-3, the V gene TRBV13, with TRBD2 matching 12 bases. V lost 2 bases to trimming and J lost 1 base; unmatched junction nucleotides: 1. This CDR3 is built from 16 residues. Germline lookup yields CDR1 PRHDT and CDR2 FYEKMQ (reference sequence). The CDR3 spells CASSLSSGGGTDTQYF. As DNA, the CDR3 is TGTGCCAGCAGCTTATCTAGCGGGGGGGGCACAGATACGCAGTATTTT. Variable domain in full (rest from reference TRBV13 and TRBJ2-3): AAGVIQSPRHLIKEKRETATLKCYPIPRHDTVYWYQQGPGQDPQFLISFYEKMQSDKGSIPDRFSAQQFSDYHSELNMSSLELGDSALYFCASSLSSGGGTDTQYFGPGTRLTVL.

V usage is TRBV6-6 and J usage is TRBJ1-1; D is perhaps TRBD1 (6 bases). CDR1 and CDR2 from the germline V gene are MNHNY and SVGAGI (reference sequence). V was shortened by 8 bases and J by 8 bases, with 12 bases between the two germline ends. This CDR3 has 11 amino acids. The DNA of the CDR3 is TGTGCCAGCGTACAGGGACGCGAAGCTTTCTTT. It specifies CASVQGREAFF.

The sample holds one count of this clone. The gene calls are TRBV5-1 and TRBJ2-2; TRBD1 agrees at 9 bases. Losses at the gene ends were 7 bases for V and 3 bases for J; bases not matched to a gene: 4. Germline CDR1 SGHRS, CDR2 YFSETQ. The CDR3 totals 14 residues. CDR3 in amino acids: CASRTGADTGELFF. The DNA for the CDR3 is TGCGCCAGCCGGACAGGGGCGGACACCGGGGAGCTGTTTTTT.